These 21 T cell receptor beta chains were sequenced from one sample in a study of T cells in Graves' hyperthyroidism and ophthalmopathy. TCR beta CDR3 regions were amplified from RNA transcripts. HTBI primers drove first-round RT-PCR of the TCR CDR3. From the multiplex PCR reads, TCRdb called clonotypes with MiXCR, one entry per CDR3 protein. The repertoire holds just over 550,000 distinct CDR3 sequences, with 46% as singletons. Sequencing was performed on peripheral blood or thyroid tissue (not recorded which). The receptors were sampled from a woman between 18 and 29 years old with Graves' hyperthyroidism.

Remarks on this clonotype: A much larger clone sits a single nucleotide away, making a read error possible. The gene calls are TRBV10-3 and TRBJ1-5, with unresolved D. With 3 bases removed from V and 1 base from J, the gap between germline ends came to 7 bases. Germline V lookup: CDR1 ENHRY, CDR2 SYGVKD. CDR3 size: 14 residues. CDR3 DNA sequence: TGTGCCATCAGTGATTCGCAGAGCAATCAGCCCCAGCATTTT. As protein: CAISDSQSNQPQHF.

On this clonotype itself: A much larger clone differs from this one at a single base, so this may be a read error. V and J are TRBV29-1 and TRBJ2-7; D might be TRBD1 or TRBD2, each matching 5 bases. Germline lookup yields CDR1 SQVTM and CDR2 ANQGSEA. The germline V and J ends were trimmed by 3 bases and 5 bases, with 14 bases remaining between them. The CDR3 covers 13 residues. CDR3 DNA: TGCAGCGTTGAGACCGGGACCACCCACGAGCAGTACTTC. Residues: CSVETGTTHEQYF.

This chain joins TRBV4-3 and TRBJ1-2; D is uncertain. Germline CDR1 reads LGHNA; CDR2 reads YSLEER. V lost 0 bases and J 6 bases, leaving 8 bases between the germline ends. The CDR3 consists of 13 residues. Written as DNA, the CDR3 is TGCGCCAGCAGCCAAGATGACGGAAATGGCTACACCTTC. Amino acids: CASSQDDGNGYTF.

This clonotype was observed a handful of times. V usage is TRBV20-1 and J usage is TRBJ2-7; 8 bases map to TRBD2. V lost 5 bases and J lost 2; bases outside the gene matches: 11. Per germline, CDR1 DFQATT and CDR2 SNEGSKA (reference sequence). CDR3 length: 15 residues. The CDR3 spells CSAQGSETSAYEQYF. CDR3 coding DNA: TGCAGTGCTCAGGGGTCCGAGACTAGCGCCTACGAGCAGTACTTC.

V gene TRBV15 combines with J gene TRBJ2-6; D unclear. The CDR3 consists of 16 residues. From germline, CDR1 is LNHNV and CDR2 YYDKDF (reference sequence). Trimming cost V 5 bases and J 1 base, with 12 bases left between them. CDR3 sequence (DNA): TGTGCCACCAGCGGAATGGACGGGTCTGGGGCCAACGTCCTGACTTTC. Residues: CATSGMDGSGANVLTF. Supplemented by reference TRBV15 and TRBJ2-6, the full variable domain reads DAMVIQNPRYQVTQFGKPVTLSCSQTLNHNVMYWYQQKSSQAPKLLFHYYDKDFNNEADTPDNFQSRRPNTSFCFLDIRSPGLGDTAMYLCATSGMDGSGANVLTFGAGSRLTVL.

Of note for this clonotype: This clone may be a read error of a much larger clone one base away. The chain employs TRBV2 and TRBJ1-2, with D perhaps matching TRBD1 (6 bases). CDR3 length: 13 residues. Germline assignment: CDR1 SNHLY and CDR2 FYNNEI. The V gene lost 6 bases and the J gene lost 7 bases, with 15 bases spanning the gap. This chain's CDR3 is CASSQRGRGGYTF. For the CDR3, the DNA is TGTGCCAGCAGCCAAAGGGGCAGGGGTGGCTACACCTTC.

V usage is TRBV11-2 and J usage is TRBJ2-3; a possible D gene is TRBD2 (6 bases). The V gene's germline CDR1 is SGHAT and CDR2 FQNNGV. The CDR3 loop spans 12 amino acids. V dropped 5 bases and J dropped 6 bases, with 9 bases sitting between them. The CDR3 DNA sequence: TGTGCCAGCAGCGTGACTAGGGATACGCAGTATTTT. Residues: CASSVTRDTQYF.

The CDR3 loop reads CASSPTSGRGELFF. CDR3 bases: TGTGCCAGCAGCCCTACTAGCGGGAGAGGGGAGCTGTTTTTT. The V call is TRBV7-9, the J call TRBJ2-2, with 11 nucleotides matching TRBD2. This CDR3 is 14 amino acids long. In germline, CDR1 is SEHNR, CDR2 FQNEAQ (reference sequence). The V segment lost 5 bases and the J segment 8 bases; nucleotides outside the gene matches: 4. Variable domain in full (rest from reference TRBV7-9 and TRBJ2-2): DTGVSQNPRHKITKRGQNVTFRCDPISEHNRLYWYRQTLGQGPEFLTYFQNEAQLEKSRLLSDRFSAERPKGSFSTLEIQRTEQGDSAMYLCASSPTSGRGELFFGEGSRLTVL.

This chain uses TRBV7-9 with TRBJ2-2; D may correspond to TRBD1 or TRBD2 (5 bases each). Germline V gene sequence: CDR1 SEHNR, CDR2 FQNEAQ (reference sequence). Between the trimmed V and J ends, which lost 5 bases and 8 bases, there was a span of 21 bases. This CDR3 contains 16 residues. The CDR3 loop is CASSQGRDPQKGELFF. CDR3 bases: TGTGCCAGCAGCCAAGGCCGGGACCCCCAGAAAGGGGAGCTGTTTTTT.

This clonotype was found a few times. The DNA of the CDR3 is TGTGCCAGCAGTGAAGGGGTTGGTGAAGCTTTCTTT. It translates to CASSEGVGEAFF. The V gene is TRBV2, the J gene TRBJ1-1; D call uncertain. V was clipped by 1 base and J by 7 bases, with 7 bases between them. CDR1 SNHLY and CDR2 FYNNEI come from the germline V gene. This CDR3 has 12 residues.

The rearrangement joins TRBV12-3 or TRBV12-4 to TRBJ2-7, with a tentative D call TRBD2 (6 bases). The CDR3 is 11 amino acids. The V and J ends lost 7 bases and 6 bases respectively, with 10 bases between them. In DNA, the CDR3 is TGTGCCAGCAAGGACGGGGGCGAGCAGTACTTC. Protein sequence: CASKDGGEQYF.

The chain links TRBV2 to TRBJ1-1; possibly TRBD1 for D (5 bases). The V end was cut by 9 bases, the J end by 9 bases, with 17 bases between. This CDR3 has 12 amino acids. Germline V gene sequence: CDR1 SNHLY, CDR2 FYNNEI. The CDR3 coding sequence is TGTGCCAGGGCCGGGACGAGTGATCAAGCTTTCTTT. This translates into CARAGTSDQAFF. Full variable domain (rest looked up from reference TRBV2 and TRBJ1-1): EPEVTQTPSHQVTQMGQEVILRCVPISNHLYFYWYRQILGQKVEFLVSFYNNEISEKSEIFDDQFSVERPDGSNFTLKIRSTKLEDSAMYFCARAGTSDQAFFGQGTRLTVV.

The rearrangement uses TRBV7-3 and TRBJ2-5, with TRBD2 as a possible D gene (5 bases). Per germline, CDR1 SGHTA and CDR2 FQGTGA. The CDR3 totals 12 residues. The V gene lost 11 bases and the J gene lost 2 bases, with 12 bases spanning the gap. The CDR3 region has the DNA TGTGCCCTTGGGTCGGGGCAAGAGACCCAGTACTTC. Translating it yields CALGSGQETQYF.

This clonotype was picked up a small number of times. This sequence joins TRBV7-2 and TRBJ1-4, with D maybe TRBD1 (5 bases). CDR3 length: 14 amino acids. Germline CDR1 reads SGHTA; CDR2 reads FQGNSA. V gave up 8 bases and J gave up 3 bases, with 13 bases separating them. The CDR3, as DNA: TGTGCCAGCCAAAAGGGACTGCCTAATGAAAAACTGTTTTTT. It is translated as CASQKGLPNEKLFF.

This chain's CDR3 is CASSLRGTESSYNSPLHF. Here the CDR3 DNA reads TGCGCCAGCAGCTTGAGGGGGACAGAGAGCTCCTATAATTCACCCCTCCACTTT. J is TRBJ1-6 and V is TRBV5-1; 7 bases match TRBD1. The CDR3 is made up of 18 amino acids. V gave up 1 base and J gave up 0 bases; unmatched junction bases: 7. Germline lookup yields CDR1 SGHRS and CDR2 YFSETQ.

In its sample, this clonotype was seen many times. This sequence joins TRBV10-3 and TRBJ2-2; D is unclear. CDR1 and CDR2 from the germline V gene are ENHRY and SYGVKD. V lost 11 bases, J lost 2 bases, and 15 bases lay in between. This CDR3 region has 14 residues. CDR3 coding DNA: TGTGCCGCCTTGGCGGAACCCAACACCGGGGAGCTGTTTTTT. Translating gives CAALAEPNTGELFF.

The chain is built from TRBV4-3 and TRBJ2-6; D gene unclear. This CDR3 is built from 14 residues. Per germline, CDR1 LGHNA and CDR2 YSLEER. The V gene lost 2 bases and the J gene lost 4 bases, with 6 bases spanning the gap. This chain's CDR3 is CASSQSQGANVLTF. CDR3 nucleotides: TGCGCCAGCAGCCAATCACAGGGGGCCAACGTCCTGACTTTC.

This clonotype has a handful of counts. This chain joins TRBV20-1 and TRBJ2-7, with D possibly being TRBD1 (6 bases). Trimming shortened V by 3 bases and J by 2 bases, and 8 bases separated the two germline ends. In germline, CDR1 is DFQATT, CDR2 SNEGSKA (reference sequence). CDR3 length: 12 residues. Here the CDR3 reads CSASRGAYEQYF. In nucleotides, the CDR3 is TGCAGTGCTAGCAGGGGAGCCTACGAGCAGTACTTC.

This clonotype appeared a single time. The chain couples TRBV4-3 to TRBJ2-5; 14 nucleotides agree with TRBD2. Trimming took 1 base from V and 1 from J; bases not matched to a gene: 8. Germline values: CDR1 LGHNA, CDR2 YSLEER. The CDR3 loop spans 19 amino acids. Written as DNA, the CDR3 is TGCGCCAGCAGCCAAGGCCGAGGACTAGCGGGAGGTCGCCAAGAGACCCAGTACTTC. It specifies CASSQGRGLAGGRQETQYF.

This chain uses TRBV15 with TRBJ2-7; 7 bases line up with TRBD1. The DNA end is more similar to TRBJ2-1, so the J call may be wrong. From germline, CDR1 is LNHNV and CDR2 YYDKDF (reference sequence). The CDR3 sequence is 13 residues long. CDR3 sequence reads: CATSRGTVEEQFF. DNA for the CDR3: TGTGCCACCAGCAGGGGGACAGTGGAGGAGCAGTTCTTC.

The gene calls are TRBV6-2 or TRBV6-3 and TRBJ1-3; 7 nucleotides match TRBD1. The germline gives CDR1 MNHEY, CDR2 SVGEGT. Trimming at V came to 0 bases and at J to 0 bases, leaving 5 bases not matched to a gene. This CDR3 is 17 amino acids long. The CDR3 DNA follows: TGTGCCAGCAGTTACTCCGCCGGGACAGTCTCTGGAAACACCATATATTTT. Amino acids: CASSYSAGTVSGNTIYF.